These 29 T cell receptor beta chains share one sample of origin, sequenced in a study of molecular identifiers for immune sequencing clone quantification. TCRdb processed the PCR reads anew with MiXCR; each CDR3 protein has one entry. The sample has some 96,000 distinct CDR3 sequences, around 24% seen once. Sequencing used naive CD8+ T cells from blood, with Jurkat cell RNA spiked in. Subset noted: FACS-sorted CD8+CD4-CCR7+CD45RA+ naive T cells. The source is a human donor in good health. Some libraries in this study had Jurkat cell RNA spiked in.

As concerns this clonotype: The CDR3 does not end in the conserved phenylalanine or tryptophan, so this is likely a read error. This rearrangement joins TRBV20-1 to TRBJ2-5; 8 bases align to TRBD2. Germline CDR1 is DFQATT and CDR2 is SNEGSKA (reference sequence). The CDR3 sequence is 16 residues long. The trim removed 2 bases at V and 2 bases at J, leaving 10 bases unmatched. CDR3 sequence (DNA): TGCAGTGCTAGAACAGCTACTAGCGGTAAACAAGAGACCCAGTACTAC. Its translation is CSARTATSGKQETQYY.

This clonotype occurred once. The J gene is TRBJ2-7, the V gene TRBV13, with 8 nucleotides matching TRBD2. Losses at the gene ends were 4 bases for V and 9 bases for J; bases not matched to a gene: 8. Germline CDR1 PRHDT, CDR2 FYEKMQ (reference sequence). CDR3 size: 13 residues. The CDR3 region is CASSSRGGVAQYF. The DNA of the CDR3 is TGTGCCAGCAGCTCACGGGGGGGGGTCGCGCAGTACTTC. Together with reference TRBV13 and TRBJ2-7, the CDR3 gives the full variable domain: AAGVIQSPRHLIKEKRETATLKCYPIPRHDTVYWYQQGPGQDPQFLISFYEKMQSDKGSIPDRFSAQQFSDYHSELNMSSLELGDSALYFCASSSRGGVAQYFGPGTRLTVT.

Remarks on this clonotype: A much bigger clone sits one base away, suggesting this may be a read error. This chain connects TRBV6-2 or TRBV6-3 to TRBJ2-7; 8 bases are a match to TRBD2. Germline V gives CDR1 MNHEY, CDR2 SVGEGT. The CDR3 totals 17 residues. The CDR3 bases are TGTGCCAGCAGTCACTCGGGGCTAGCGGGCCGCTCCTACGAGCAGTACTTC. It codes for CASSHSGLAGRSYEQYF.

With regard to this clonotype: No conserved phenylalanine or tryptophan ends this CDR3, so it is likely a read error. V gene TRBV4-3 combines with J gene TRBJ2-7, with TRBD2 identical over 8 bases. Germline V CDR1 and CDR2: LGHNA, YSLEER. The CDR3 loop spans 14 amino acids. CDR3 residues: CASIQGVAGYEQYY. CDR3 DNA sequence: TGCGCCAGCATCCAAGGCGTAGCGGGGTACGAGCAGTACTAC.

This sequence joins TRBV20-1 and TRBJ1-1, with D possibly TRBD1 on 6 matching bases. Germline CDR1 is DFQATT and CDR2 is SNEGSKA (reference sequence). Trimming shortened V by 6 bases and J by 1 base, and 12 bases separated the two germline ends. CDR3 length equals 13 residues. In DNA form, the CDR3 reads TGCAGTGCCCCGGGACACTGGAACACTGAAGCTTTCTTT. Its protein product is CSAPGHWNTEAFF.

V and J are TRBV28 and TRBJ2-7, with 7 nucleotides matching TRBD2. V lost 10 bases and J lost 5; bases outside the gene matches: 8. This CDR3 region has 12 residues. Per germline, CDR1 MDHEN and CDR2 SYDVKM. In DNA form, the CDR3 reads TGTGCCACACAGTGGGGAGGGGACGAGCAGTACTTC. The encoded protein is CATQWGGDEQYF.

This clonotype was counted a few times. The rearrangement uses TRBV9 and TRBJ2-2; D ambiguous. V was clipped by 4 bases and J by 6 bases, with 7 bases between them. CDR1 and CDR2 from the germline V gene are SGDLS and YYNGEE. The length of the CDR3 is 12 residues. In DNA form, the CDR3 reads TGTGCCAGCAGCCCGAGGCCCGGGGAGCTGTTTTTT. Its translation: CASSPRPGELFF.

Comments on this clonotype: A much larger clone differs from this one at a single base, so this may be a read error. This chain links TRBV11-2 with TRBJ2-5; D ambiguous. The V gene's germline CDR1 is SGHAT and CDR2 FQNNGV. The CDR3 sequence is 15 residues long. CDR3 nucleotide sequence: TGTACCAGCAGCTTAGAGGCTACCCACCAAGAGACCCAGTACTTC. It codes for CTSSLEATHQETQYF.

The CDR3 reads CASSYGQGGSYEQYF. The CDR3 nucleotides read TGTGCCAGCAGTTACGGGCAGGGGGGTTCTTACGAGCAGTACTTC. This sequence joins TRBV6-5 and TRBJ2-7, with a tentative D call TRBD1 (7 bases). Trimming took off 2 bases at V and 4 bases at J, with 15 bases between the two ends. Germline CDR1 reads MNHEY; CDR2 reads SVGAGI. The CDR3 contains 15 residues.

This clonotype occurred many times. This chain connects TRBV27 to TRBJ2-1; maybe TRBD2 (5 bases). Trimming shortened V by 1 base and J by 8 bases, and 12 bases separated the two germline ends. The germline CDR1 and CDR2 sequences are MNHEY and SMNVEV (reference sequence). The CDR3 runs 14 residues. The CDR3 loop reads CASSLLPSSDEQFF. Written as DNA, the CDR3 is TGTGCCAGCAGTTTATTGCCTAGCAGCGATGAGCAGTTCTTC.

This clonotype appeared many times. The V gene is TRBV12-3 or TRBV12-4, the J gene TRBJ1-5; D unclear. The CDR3 totals 18 residues. V lost 5 bases to trimming and J lost 2 bases, with 22 bases between them. DNA for the CDR3: TGTGCCAGCAGTCAACGAGACCCCAACCTATGGGGCAATCAGCCCCAGCATTTT. Translation: CASSQRDPNLWGNQPQHF.

The rearrangement links TRBV10-2 to TRBJ2-7; 8 positions agree with TRBD2. The germline V gene has CDR1 WSHSY and CDR2 SAAADI. V shed 6 bases, J shed 2 bases, and the junction held 9 bases outside the gene matches. The CDR3 is made up of 15 amino acids. The CDR3 protein is CASSPVGSGAYEQYF. The DNA of the CDR3 is TGCGCCAGCAGCCCAGTTGGTAGCGGGGCCTACGAGCAGTACTTC.

This clonotype was seen repeatedly, ten times or more. The chain couples TRBV7-2 to TRBJ1-5, with D unresolved. This CDR3 comprises 15 residues. Germline CDR1 is SGHTA and CDR2 is FQGNSA. With 5 bases removed from V and 0 bases from J, the gap between germline ends came to 11 bases. Here the CDR3 reads CASSLSGYSNQPQHF. Written as DNA, the CDR3 is TGTGCCAGCAGCCTTAGTGGCTATAGCAATCAGCCCCAGCATTTT.

A remark on this clonotype: A much larger clone is a single base away; this may be a read error. In DNA form, the CDR3 reads TGTGCCAGCAGCTCCCGGACAGGGACAAGCTCCTACGAGCAGCACTTC. Translated: CASSSRTGTSSYEQHF. The V and J genes are TRBV7-9 and TRBJ2-7; 8 bases agree with TRBD1. This CDR3 region has 16 residues. Germline V gives CDR1 SEHNR, CDR2 FQNEAQ (reference sequence).

This clonotype was seen many times. V gene TRBV19 combines with J gene TRBJ2-5; D may be TRBD1 (6 bases). Germline lookup yields CDR1 LNHDA and CDR2 SQIVND (reference sequence). The CDR3 totals 14 residues. Trimming left V 3 bases short and J 5 bases short, with 13 bases between. This CDR3 reads CASSMDRGYETQYF. In nucleotides, the CDR3 is TGTGCCAGTAGTATGGACAGAGGCTATGAGACCCAGTACTTC. Based on the CDR3 plus reference TRBV19 and TRBJ2-5, the full variable domain is DGGITQSPKYLFRKEGQNVTLSCEQNLNHDAMYWYRQDPGQGLRLIYYSQIVNDFQKGDIAEGYSVSREKKESFPLTVTSAQKNPTAFYLCASSMDRGYETQYFGPGTRLLVL.

The chain recombines TRBV28 with TRBJ2-5, with 7 bases matching TRBD2. Trimming at V came to 11 bases and at J to 1 base, leaving 13 bases not matched to a gene. Germline V CDR1 and CDR2: MDHEN, SYDVKM. CDR3 length: 15 amino acids. CDR3 nucleotide sequence: TGTGCCGGCACCTTGCGGGAGTTGGGCCAAGAGACCCAGTACTTC. Protein: CAGTLRELGQETQYF.

V and J are TRBV3-1 and TRBJ2-1, with TRBD2 matching 9 bases. The CDR3 consists of 20 residues. Unmatched junction bases numbered 21, after V lost 0 bases and J lost 9 bases. Germline values: CDR1 LGHDT, CDR2 YNNKEL (reference sequence). The CDR3 reads CASSQETPSPSGEKWGEQFF. The CDR3, as DNA: TGTGCCAGCAGCCAAGAAACTCCCAGTCCTAGCGGGGAAAAATGGGGTGAGCAGTTCTTC.

In this sample, this clonotype turned up many times. This CDR3 reads CASSHRTQDRGNEQFF. CDR3 in DNA: TGCGCCAGCAGCCACCGGACCCAGGACAGGGGGAATGAGCAGTTCTTC. The chain uses TRBV4-3 and TRBJ2-1, with 10 bases aligning to TRBD1. The CDR3 is 16 residues long. J gave up 7 bases and V 3 bases, and 9 bases lay outside the gene matches. CDR1 LGHNA and CDR2 YSLEER come from the germline V gene.

As concerns this clonotype: A much bigger clone sits one base away, suggesting this may be a read error. The CDR3 nucleotides are TGTGCCGGCAGTGATGACAGGGTCACTTATTATGGCTACACCTTC. Protein product: CAGSDDRVTYYGYTF. The chain joins TRBV9 to TRBJ1-2; 7 bases agree with TRBD1. The CDR3 contains 15 residues. The germline gives CDR1 SGDLS, CDR2 YYNGEE.

This clonotype came up many times. Written as DNA, the CDR3 is TGTGCCAGCAGCGCCCCACCTACCGGAGTCGCCTCCGAGCAGTACTTC. It encodes CASSAPPTGVASEQYF. The chain uses TRBV9 and TRBJ2-7; D is unresolved. Germline V gives CDR1 SGDLS, CDR2 YYNGEE. Trimming took off 3 bases at V and 6 bases at J, with 22 bases between the two ends. This CDR3 is built from 16 residues.

This clonotype showed up just a few times. The chain couples TRBV5-4 to TRBJ2-3, with 7 nucleotides matching TRBD1. The CDR3 loop spans 13 amino acids. Per the germline V gene, CDR1 is SGHNT and CDR2 is YYREEE (reference sequence). Trimming removed 5 bases from V and 4 bases from J; junction bases left unmatched: 4. CDR3: CASRDQGADTQYF. CDR3 coding DNA: TGTGCCAGCAGGGACCAGGGGGCAGATACGCAGTATTTT.

This clonotype was counted many times. The J gene is TRBJ2-7, the V gene TRBV7-2, with 9 nucleotides matching TRBD1. Germline lookup yields CDR1 SGHTA and CDR2 FQGNSA. The CDR3 is made up of 16 amino acids. V was clipped by 4 bases and J by 0 bases; unmatched bases: 7. DNA for the CDR3: TGTGCCAGCAGCTCCTGGGACAGGGAGAGCTCCTACGAGCAGTACTTC. This codes for CASSSWDRESSYEQYF.

The DNA for the CDR3 is TGTGCCAGCAGCTTAAGCGGGGCGCGCAATGAGCAGTTCTTC. Encoded protein: CASSLSGARNEQFF. V usage is TRBV7-6 and J usage is TRBJ2-1, with 7 bases that match TRBD2. The V segment lost 2 bases and the J segment 6 bases; nucleotides outside the gene matches: 4. The CDR3 totals 14 residues. CDR1 SGHVS and CDR2 FNYEAQ come from the germline V gene.

As concerns this clonotype: Being one base from a much bigger clone, this may be a read error. This chain connects TRBV4-1 to TRBJ2-3, with unresolved D. With 1 base removed from V and 3 bases from J, the gap between germline ends came to 17 bases. CDR1 MGHRA and CDR2 YSYEKL come from the germline V gene. The CDR3 runs to 17 residues. CDR3 protein: CASSQGPGREKTDTQYF. Here the CDR3 DNA reads TGCGCCAGCAGCCAAGGTCCCGGACGAGAGAAAACAGATACGCAGTATTTT.

This clonotype was recorded at least ten times. The CDR3 spells CASRGTNYGYTF. The CDR3 nucleotides are TGCGCCAGCAGGGGGACTAACTATGGCTACACCTTC. This chain joins TRBV4-1 and TRBJ1-2; D remains ambiguous. V lost 6 bases, J lost 0 bases, and 5 bases lay in between. Germline V CDR1 and CDR2: MGHRA, YSYEKL. The CDR3 totals 12 residues.

The V gene is TRBV12-3 or TRBV12-4, the J gene TRBJ2-1; D not resolved. Trimming pared 4 bases from V and 5 bases from J, leaving 6 bases between. This CDR3 comprises 12 residues. The CDR3 sequence: CASSSTHNEQFF. The CDR3 DNA is TGTGCCAGCAGTTCAACCCACAATGAGCAGTTCTTC.

V gene TRBV27 combines with J gene TRBJ1-5, with a weak D call TRBD1 (6 bases). CDR3 length equals 14 residues. Germline-derived CDR1 and CDR2 are MNHEY and SMNVEV (reference sequence). With 6 bases removed from V and 3 bases from J, the gap between germline ends came to 12 bases. The CDR3 coding sequence is TGTGCCAGCAGCAATACAGGGTCCAATCAGCCCCAGCATTTT. Its protein product is CASSNTGSNQPQHF.

This chain joins TRBV6-2 or TRBV6-3 and TRBJ2-7, with D perhaps TRBD1 (5 bases). Trimming removed 6 bases from V and 1 base from J, with 13 bases in between. Looked up from germline, CDR1 is MNHEY and CDR2 is SVGEGT. The length of the CDR3 is 14 residues. The chain's CDR3 is CASSYGHHSYEQYF. As DNA, the CDR3 is TGTGCCAGCAGCTACGGACACCATTCCTACGAGCAGTACTTC.

This clonotype was recorded at least ten times. The chain joins TRBV4-3 to TRBJ2-3; no clear D. This CDR3 contains 15 residues. Germline CDR1 LGHNA, CDR2 YSLEER. V was shortened by 0 bases and J by 1 base, with 8 bases between the two germline ends. As DNA, the CDR3 is TGCGCCAGCAGCCAAGATAGATGGGGCACAGATACGCAGTATTTT. Amino acids: CASSQDRWGTDTQYF.